Shown below are 26 T cell receptor beta chains from a single sample sequenced in a study of metastatic and nonmetastatic thyroid tumors (dated by TCRdb to the early 2020s). The protocol used for the library was PCR. For sequencing, an Illumina HiSeq 4000 was employed. Starting from the raw public reads, TCRdb applied fastp trimming at Q25, assembled clones with MiXCR and retained in-frame beta chains. This sample lists under 40,000 clones; 15% to 20% were detected once. 5.5% to 7% of the sample belongs to the ten largest clones. Before undergoing thyroid surgery, none of the patients had been given any kind of treatment. Sequencing was done on a sample of blood. These receptors were taken from a male donor with papillary thyroid cancer or a benign thyroid nodule (not recorded which). Some clones in this sample may be carry-over from other donors' samples.

On this clone itself: A much larger clone lies a single base off, so this may be a read error. CDR3 nucleotide sequence: TGCGCCAGCAGCTTGGCCCATTCGGACAATGAGCAGTTCTTC. Its translation: CASSLAHSDNEQFF. This rearrangement joins TRBV5-1 to TRBJ2-1; D is unresolved. Per the germline V gene, CDR1 is SGHRS and CDR2 is YFSETQ. V shed 0 bases and J shed 5 bases, with 9 bases lying between them. The length of the CDR3 is 14 residues.

The sample holds many counts of this clone. The genes are TRBV4-1 and TRBJ2-5; D is perhaps TRBD1 (6 bases). Germline V lookup: CDR1 MGHRA, CDR2 YSYEKL. There are 15 residues in the CDR3. Trimming pared 4 bases from V and 2 bases from J, leaving 14 bases between. The CDR3 sequence is CASSRMTGKQETQYF. The CDR3 DNA reads TGCGCCAGCAGCCGCATGACAGGTAAGCAAGAGACCCAGTACTTC.

Comments on this clone: This could be a read error, since a much larger clone is one nucleotide away. The genes are TRBV2 and TRBJ2-4; 14 bases agree with TRBD2. The CDR3 has 14 residues. CDR1 SNHLY and CDR2 FYNNEI come from the germline V gene. The CDR3 sequence: CASIGTSGRNTQYF. CDR3 nucleotides: TGTGCCAGCATCGGGACTAGCGGGAGAAACACTCAGTACTTC.

As for this clone: Mismatch with germline at one junction end may stem from a read error. The chain employs TRBV14 and TRBJ1-2; possibly TRBD1 for D (6 bases). The length of the CDR3 is 14 residues. Germline lookup yields CDR1 SGHDN and CDR2 FVKESK. The CDR3 protein is CASSHTTGNYCYTF. As DNA, the CDR3 is TGTGCCAGTAGCCACACCACAGGGAACTATTGCTACACCTTC.

This clone was counted at least ten times. This may stem from a read error, because a much larger clone lies one nucleotide away. V usage is TRBV2 and J usage is TRBJ1-2; the D is unclear. The CDR3 consists of 14 residues. Trimming removed 6 bases at V and 4 bases at J, with 15 bases between. Germline V gene lookup returns CDR1 SNHLY and CDR2 FYNNEI. DNA for the CDR3: TGTGCCAGCAGGAGAGGAGCGATTCCCTATGGCTACACCTTC. It yields the protein CASRRGAIPYGYTF.

In this sample, this clone turned up many times. V is TRBV9 and J is TRBJ2-3; 9 bases fit TRBD1. This CDR3 is built from 17 residues. The junction had 7 bases not matched to a gene; V was cut back by 0 bases and J by 2 bases. Germline V CDR1 and CDR2: SGDLS, YYNGEE. Written as DNA, the CDR3 is TGTGCCAGCAGCGTAGGTCGGACAGGGGAGCTCACAGATACGCAGTATTTT. Its protein product is CASSVGRTGELTDTQYF.

This clone showed up many times. This sequence joins TRBV6-6 and TRBJ2-5, with D possibly matching TRBD1 (5 bases). In germline, CDR1 is MNHNY, CDR2 SVGAGI (reference sequence). V shed 2 bases and J shed 3 bases, with 13 bases lying between them. This CDR3 has 15 amino acids. CDR3 amino acids: CASSYPGIRKETQYF. The DNA for the CDR3 is TGTGCCAGCAGTTACCCAGGGATCCGCAAAGAGACCCAGTACTTC.

The sample holds many counts of this clone. The chain links TRBV5-1 to TRBJ2-2; D is perhaps TRBD1 (6 bases). Germline loops: CDR1 SGHRS, CDR2 YFSETQ. There are 15 residues in the CDR3. V lost 2 bases and J lost 3, with 11 bases in between. The CDR3 DNA reads as TGCGCCAGCAGCTTCCAGGGGCCGGACACCGGGGAGCTGTTTTTT. Amino acids: CASSFQGPDTGELFF.

This clone was picked up many times. The gene calls are TRBV24-1 and TRBJ2-3; 7 positions match TRBD2. CDR3 length: 15 residues. Germline trimming cut 1 base from V and 6 bases from J; bases unmatched to any gene: 6. Germline V gives CDR1 KGHDR, CDR2 SFDVKD. CDR3 DNA: TGTGCCACCAGTGATTTAGGGAAGGGAGGGGATACGCAGTATTTT. Translating gives CATSDLGKGGDTQYF.

Only a few counts were recorded for this clone. The chain has TRBV5-1 and TRBJ1-2; the D is unclear. The CDR3 is 14 residues long. The germline V and J ends were trimmed by 0 bases and 7 bases, with 13 bases remaining between them. CDR1 and CDR2 from the germline V gene are SGHRS and YFSETQ. The CDR3 sequence is CASSLGPSTGGYTF. CDR3 in DNA: TGCGCCAGCAGCTTGGGCCCCTCTACGGGTGGCTACACCTTC.

About this clone: This same CDR3 is encoded by further DNA sequences in the sample. This chain links TRBV28 with TRBJ2-3; a weak D match, TRBD2 (7 bases). From germline, CDR1 is MDHEN and CDR2 SYDVKM. CDR3 size: 20 residues. V dropped 2 bases and J dropped 0 bases, with 24 bases sitting between them. This CDR3 reads CASSLARLGGLGTSTDTQYF. As DNA, the CDR3 is TGTGCCAGCAGTTTAGCCAGGCTCGGGGGGCTAGGTACTAGCACAGATACGCAGTATTTT.

This clone was seen repeatedly, ten times or more. This same CDR3 is encoded by further DNA sequences in the sample. V is TRBV10-3 and J is TRBJ2-3, with 8 bases matching TRBD1. Germline-derived CDR1 and CDR2 are ENHRY and SYGVKD. V trimming: 0 bases; J trimming: 8 bases; junction bases outside the gene matches: 1. The CDR3 consists of 13 residues. The CDR3 spells CAISESQGVTQYF. The CDR3 DNA reads TGTGCCATCAGTGAGTCACAGGGGGTTACGCAGTATTTT.

This clone appeared a few times. The V gene is TRBV6-1, the J gene TRBJ1-2; D perhaps matches TRBD1 (5 bases). The CDR3 contains 13 residues. The V gene lost 6 bases and the J gene lost 0 bases, with 8 bases spanning the gap. Germline lookup yields CDR1 MNHNS and CDR2 SASEGT. As DNA, the CDR3 is TGTGCCAGCAGCCCGGGACCTAACTATGGCTACACCTTC. This sequence encodes CASSPGPNYGYTF.

The table lists this clone with many counts. The chain joins TRBV6-4 to TRBJ2-2; TRBD2 matches 10 bases. This CDR3 has 16 amino acids. Germline assignment: CDR1 MRHNA and CDR2 SNTAGT. V shed 8 bases, J shed 3 bases, and the junction held 9 bases outside the gene matches. The CDR3 is CASSETGTSDTGELFF. CDR3 coding DNA: TGTGCCAGCTCCGAAACCGGGACTAGCGACACCGGGGAGCTGTTTTTT.

This clone was found many times. This chain connects TRBV6-1 to TRBJ1-6, with D tentatively TRBD1 (6 bases). Germline loops: CDR1 MNHNS, CDR2 SASEGT. The CDR3 runs 13 residues. Trimming removed 6 bases from V and 5 bases from J, with 8 bases in between. CDR3 sequence (DNA): TGTGCCAGCAGCGGACAGAATAATTCACCCCTCCACTTT. This translates into CASSGQNNSPLHF.

The chain employs TRBV11-2 and TRBJ2-7, with 12 nucleotides matching TRBD2. Germline CDR1 is SGHAT and CDR2 is FQNNGV. J lost 4 bases, V lost 5 bases, and 9 bases had no gene match. The CDR3 sequence is 16 residues long. The CDR3 sequence is CASSPSGLAGQYEQYF. CDR3 bases: TGTGCCAGCAGCCCTTCGGGACTAGCGGGCCAATACGAGCAGTACTTC.

The rearrangement uses TRBV6-1 and TRBJ1-2; perhaps TRBD1 as D (6 bases). Germline lookup yields CDR1 MNHNS and CDR2 SASEGT. The CDR3 covers 18 residues. With 2 bases removed from V and 7 bases from J, the gap between germline ends came to 26 bases. The CDR3 is CASSELLLMRTVVLGYTF. The CDR3 DNA follows: TGTGCCAGCAGTGAACTGCTCCTTATGAGGACAGTCGTGCTTGGCTACACCTTC.

This clone was detected ten times or more. In DNA, the CDR3 is TGTGCCAGCAGCAGACCCGGGTCCAGCTACGAGCAGTACTTC. Its protein product is CASSRPGSSYEQYF. The chain links TRBV12-3 or TRBV12-4 to TRBJ2-7; no definite D call. Between the trimmed V and J ends, which lost 6 bases and 3 bases, there was a span of 15 bases. The CDR3 consists of 14 residues.

This clone was counted ten times or more. Given the absence of the conserved phenylalanine or tryptophan at the CDR3 end, a read error is likely. The rearrangement links TRBV5-6 to TRBJ1-1, with a possible D match to TRBD1 (6 bases). V lost 0 bases and J lost 5, with 11 bases in between. The CDR3 has 14 residues. In germline, CDR1 is SGHDT, CDR2 YYEEEE. CDR3: CASSLAGGGTEAFL. The CDR3 DNA is TGTGCCAGCAGCTTGGCCGGAGGGGGGACTGAAGCTTTCCTT.

The rearrangement uses TRBV11-2 and TRBJ2-2, with 7 bases aligning to TRBD1. The CDR3 is made up of 15 amino acids. Unmatched junction bases numbered 10, after V lost 5 bases and J lost 7 bases. CDR1 SGHAT and CDR2 FQNNGV come from the germline V gene. DNA for the CDR3: TGTGCCAGCAGCCCTACAGGGGTACACCACGGGGAGCTGTTTTTT. Protein product: CASSPTGVHHGELFF.

This clone has a handful of counts. The rearrangement links TRBV6-1 to TRBJ2-1, with D unresolved. V was pared by 2 bases and J by 4 bases, with 12 bases between. The CDR3 sequence is 15 residues long. Germline CDR1 and CDR2: MNHNS and SASEGT. Here the CDR3 reads CASSEFWGTYNEQFF. CDR3 in DNA: TGTGCCAGCAGTGAATTTTGGGGTACGTACAATGAGCAGTTCTTC.

This clone was picked up many times. The chain joins TRBV6-1 to TRBJ1-4; D remains ambiguous. Germline V lookup: CDR1 MNHNS, CDR2 SASEGT. CDR3 length: 14 amino acids. V was trimmed by 5 bases and J by 7 bases, leaving 14 bases between them. The CDR3 is CASSFSGASEKLFF. DNA for the CDR3: TGTGCCAGCAGTTTTTCCGGAGCGTCTGAAAAACTGTTTTTT.

This clone has a count of ten or more. The chain joins TRBV2 to TRBJ1-6; D is unresolved. The germline gives CDR1 SNHLY, CDR2 FYNNEI. Trimming took 6 bases from V and 4 from J, leaving 7 bases between them. The CDR3 covers 13 residues. The CDR3 nucleotides are TGTGCCAGCAGGTTACAATATAATTCACCCCTCCACTTT. Amino acid sequence: CASRLQYNSPLHF.

Ten or more counts support this clone. The chain joins TRBV4-1 to TRBJ1-3; D is uncertain. Germline CDR1 MGHRA, CDR2 YSYEKL. This CDR3 is built from 13 residues. V was clipped by 1 base and J by 3 bases, with 4 bases between them. CDR3 nucleotides: TGCGCCAGCAGCCAAGTTCGTGGAAACACCATATATTTT. Translated, it gives CASSQVRGNTIYF.

This clone was observed a handful of times. The junction differs from germline at one of its ends, possibly a read error. J is TRBJ2-3 and V is TRBV24-1, with 7 bases identical to TRBD2. Germline assignment: CDR1 KGHDR and CDR2 SFDVKD. CDR3 length: 15 amino acids. The CDR3 spells CATSEAGGSKDKQYF. CDR3 DNA sequence: TGTGCCACCAGTGAGGCGGGCGGGAGCAAAGATAAGCAGTATTTT.

V usage is TRBV20-1 and J usage is TRBJ2-2, with 7 positions matching TRBD1. The V gene end was trimmed by 5 bases and the J gene end by 1 base; junction bases not matched to a gene: 4. The CDR3 contains 14 residues. Germline V gene lookup returns CDR1 DFQATT and CDR2 SNEGSKA (reference sequence). The CDR3 coding sequence is TGCAGTGCTGCCGGGACAGAGAACACCGGGGAGCTGTTTTTT. It specifies CSAAGTENTGELFF.